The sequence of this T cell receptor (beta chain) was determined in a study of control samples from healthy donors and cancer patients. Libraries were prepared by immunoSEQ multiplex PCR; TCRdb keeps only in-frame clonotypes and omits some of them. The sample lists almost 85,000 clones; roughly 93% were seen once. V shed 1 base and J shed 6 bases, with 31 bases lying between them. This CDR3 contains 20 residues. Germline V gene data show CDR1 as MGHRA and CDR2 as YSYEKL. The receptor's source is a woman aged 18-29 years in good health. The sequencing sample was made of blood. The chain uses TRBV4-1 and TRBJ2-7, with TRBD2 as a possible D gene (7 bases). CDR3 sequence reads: CASSQVAGGSGGTGRREQYF. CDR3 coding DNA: TGCGCCAGCAGCCAAGTCGCGGGTGGATCGGGAGGAACAGGGAGGCGCGAGCAGTACTTC.